This entry lists 25 T cell receptor beta chains sequenced from one sample in a study of OX40 agonist ivuxolimab in advanced cancers. Sequencing was performed with immunoSEQ multiplex PCR; in TCRdb, only in-frame clones are kept and a portion is missing. The sample has approximately 68,000 clones; roughly 85% are singletons. This sample comprised CD4+ or CD8+ T cells sorted from blood, obtained in a trial of the OX40 agonist ivuxolimab. The receptors were sampled from an adult with an advanced solid tumor such as melanoma, head and neck, liver or kidney cancer.

This clone was observed a handful of times. This chain joins TRBV19 and TRBJ1-3; D perhaps matches TRBD1 (5 bases). Germline V CDR1 and CDR2: LNHDA, SQIVND (reference sequence). With 5 bases removed from V and 0 bases from J, the gap between germline ends came to 14 bases. The CDR3 has 16 residues. CDR3 sequence: CASSVLQGPSGNTIYF. The DNA of the CDR3 is TGTGCCAGTAGTGTTCTCCAGGGCCCCTCTGGAAACACCATATATTTT.

CDR3 in amino acids: CASSPFRDGETQYF. DNA of the CDR3: TGTGCCAGCTCACCTTTCCGGGACGGAGAGACCCAGTACTTC. The chain combines TRBV18 with TRBJ2-5; D may match TRBD1 or TRBD2 (5 bases each). CDR1 is KGHSH, CDR2 LQKENI, per germline. The V and J ends lost 3 bases and 4 bases respectively, with 12 bases between them. This CDR3 region has 14 residues.

This clone was recorded only once. The rearrangement joins TRBV7-2 to TRBJ2-7, with 9 bases identical to TRBD2. Trimming removed 5 bases from V and 0 bases from J; junction bases left unmatched: 5. The V gene's germline CDR1 is SGHTA and CDR2 FQGNSA. This CDR3 comprises 15 residues. CDR3 sequence (DNA): TGTGCCAGCAGCAGGGAGCGGGAGGTCTCCTACGAGCAGTACTTC. Its translation: CASSREREVSYEQYF. The entire variable domain, with the rest obtained from reference TRBV7-2 and TRBJ2-7, is as follows: GAGVSQSPSNKVTEKGKDVELRCDPISGHTALYWYRQSLGQGLEFLIYFQGNSAPDKSGLPSDRFSAERTGGSVSTLTIQRTQQEDSAVYLCASSREREVSYEQYFGPGTRLTVT.

CDR3 in DNA: TGTGCCAGCAGCTTGGATGTAGGGGAGACCTATGGCTACACCTTC. It translates to CASSLDVGETYGYTF. This chain uses TRBV5-5 with TRBJ1-2, with D perhaps TRBD1 (5 bases). Trimming shortened V by 0 bases and J by 4 bases, and 13 bases separated the two germline ends. The germline V gene has CDR1 SGHKS and CDR2 YYEKEE (reference sequence). The CDR3 length is 15 residues. The full variable domain, completed using reference TRBV5-5 and TRBJ1-2, is DAGVTQSPTHLIKTRGQQVTLRCSPISGHKSVSWYQQVLGQGPQFIFQYYEKEERGRGNFPDRFSARQFPNYSSELNVNALLLGDSALYLCASSLDVGETYGYTFGSGTRLTVV.

The J gene is TRBJ2-4, the V gene TRBV19; no firm D call. Germline CDR1 LNHDA, CDR2 SQIVND (reference sequence). The CDR3 consists of 14 residues. V lost 3 bases to trimming and J lost 5 bases, with 11 bases between them. CDR3 DNA sequence: TGTGCCAGTAGTATGTCGGTTTTCGAAAACATTCAGTACTTC. Protein sequence: CASSMSVFENIQYF.

This chain joins TRBV14 and TRBJ2-7; D remains unclear. CDR3 length: 13 residues. V lost 1 base, J lost 6 bases, and 10 bases lay in between. Looked up from germline, CDR1 is SGHDN and CDR2 is FVKESK. This CDR3 is CASSQGPLSEQYF. The CDR3 DNA is TGTGCCAGCAGCCAAGGGCCCCTCTCCGAGCAGTACTTC.

This chain joins TRBV29-1 and TRBJ1-1; the D is unclear. Germline CDR1 reads SQVTM; CDR2 reads ANQGSEA. CDR3 size: 10 residues. Deletions cut 4 bases from V and 4 bases from J, with 4 bases between. The CDR3 DNA reads as TGCAGCGTTGTGGCCACTGAAGCTTTCTTT. Translating it yields CSVVATEAFF.

CDR3 DNA: TGTGCCAGCAGCCCCTACACTGAAGCTTTCTTT. It is translated as CASSPYTEAFF. J is TRBJ1-1 and V is TRBV6-1; no reliable D call. Trimming removed 6 bases from V and 3 bases from J, with 5 bases in between. This CDR3 comprises 11 residues. From germline, CDR1 is MNHNS and CDR2 SASEGT.

The chain joins TRBV28 to TRBJ2-5; TRBD2 matches 7 bases. The ends lost 6 bases at V and 4 bases at J; junction bases unmatched: 8. The germline CDR1 and CDR2 sequences are MDHEN and SYDVKM. The CDR3 extends over 14 amino acids. In DNA form, the CDR3 reads TGTGCCAGCAGCCCTCATGGGGGGGGAGAGACCCAGTACTTC. Translation gives CASSPHGGGETQYF.

This clone was detected a few times. The chain couples TRBV14 to TRBJ2-1; TRBD1 matches 8 bases. Germline V gives CDR1 SGHDN, CDR2 FVKESK. V was pared by 8 bases and J by 6 bases, with 12 bases of the junction left unmatched. The CDR3 runs to 15 residues. CDR3 DNA sequence: TGTGCCAGCGGGACGGACAGGGTAAAGAGCAATGAGCAGTTCTTC. This sequence encodes CASGTDRVKSNEQFF.

This rearrangement joins TRBV19 to TRBJ1-4; no clear D gene. The CDR3 totals 14 residues. The V end was cut by 0 bases, the J end by 7 bases, with 9 bases between. The germline gives CDR1 LNHDA, CDR2 SQIVND (reference sequence). This CDR3 is CASSIDTDSEKLFF. The CDR3 nucleotides read TGTGCCAGTAGTATAGATACGGATAGTGAAAAACTGTTTTTT.

The rearrangement links TRBV5-5 to TRBJ2-5; 10 nucleotides align to TRBD2. This CDR3 spans 15 amino acids. V shed 3 bases and J 1 base; nucleotides not matched to a gene: 3. CDR1 is SGHKS, CDR2 YYEKEE, per germline (reference sequence). Written as DNA, the CDR3 is TGTGCCAGCAGCTGGGGACTAGCGACCCAAGAGACCCAGTACTTC. Its translation: CASSWGLATQETQYF.

This clone was counted ten times or more. J is TRBJ1-1 and V is TRBV30, with D hard to call. V was shortened by 3 bases and J by 1 base, with 15 bases between the two germline ends. Germline V lookup: CDR1 GTSNPN, CDR2 SVGIG (reference sequence). This CDR3 has 15 residues. CDR3 coding DNA: TGTGCCTGGAGCATTATCCCGGTTGGGAACACTGAAGCTTTCTTT. Its protein is CAWSIIPVGNTEAFF.

The chain combines TRBV2 with TRBJ1-2; 10 nucleotides agree with TRBD1. The V segment lost 4 bases and the J segment 4 bases; nucleotides outside the gene matches: 3. The germline V gene has CDR1 SNHLY and CDR2 FYNNEI. CDR3 length: 14 amino acids. CDR3 region: CASSAGQGLYGYTF. The DNA for the CDR3 is TGTGCCAGCAGTGCGGGACAGGGGCTCTATGGCTACACCTTC.

The chain joins TRBV5-1 to TRBJ2-2; 8 nucleotides line up with TRBD1. The J segment lost 3 bases and the V segment lost 4 bases, leaving 14 bases of the junction unmatched. CDR1 and CDR2 (germline): SGHRS, YFSETQ. The CDR3 is 18 amino acids. The DNA for the CDR3 is TGCGCCAGCAGCCGCCAGGACAGGGCCTACTGGGACACCGGGGAGCTGTTTTTT. Translated, it gives CASSRQDRAYWDTGELFF.

This clone is a singleton in its sample. The chain has TRBV7-2 and TRBJ1-4, with no clear D. Germline CDR1 reads SGHTA; CDR2 reads FQGNSA. The CDR3 loop spans 14 amino acids. V lost 0 bases to trimming and J lost 6 bases, with 8 bases between them. CDR3 nucleotides: TGTGCCAGCAGCTTAGCGCGTAATGATGAAAAACTGTTTTTT. This encodes CASSLARNDEKLFF.

The gene calls are TRBV2 and TRBJ2-1, with 14 nucleotides matching TRBD2. Germline lookup yields CDR1 SNHLY and CDR2 FYNNEI. The CDR3 runs 14 residues. V lost 8 bases to trimming and J lost 10 bases; unmatched junction nucleotides: 7. The chain's CDR3 is CASCRTSGGLEQFF. DNA for the CDR3: TGTGCCAGCTGCCGGACTAGCGGGGGGTTGGAGCAGTTCTTC.

A few counts support this clone. This chain connects TRBV18 to TRBJ2-1; D may match TRBD1 or TRBD2 (5 bases each). Germline V gives CDR1 KGHSH, CDR2 LQKENI. Trimming stripped 2 bases from V and 7 bases from J, with 9 bases between. This CDR3 comprises 13 residues. For the CDR3, the DNA is TGTGCCAGCTCACCAGGGACCGTTAATGAGCAGTTCTTC. Amino acid sequence: CASSPGTVNEQFF.

V and J are TRBV7-9 and TRBJ1-1; D is uncertain. The germline gives CDR1 SEHNR, CDR2 FQNEAQ (reference sequence). The CDR3 totals 15 residues. Trimming shortened V by 3 bases and J by 5 bases, and 16 bases separated the two germline ends. The CDR3 DNA is TGTGCCAGCAGCTTTAGACCGCCCTGGGATACTGAAGCTTTCTTT. Residues: CASSFRPPWDTEAFF.

V gene TRBV7-9 combines with J gene TRBJ1-1, with D possibly being TRBD1 (5 bases). CDR1 is SEHNR, CDR2 FQNEAQ, per germline (reference sequence). The length of the CDR3 is 15 residues. V lost 5 bases and J 2 bases, leaving 15 bases between the germline ends. CDR3 sequence reads: CASSLFRDLNTEAFF. In DNA form, the CDR3 reads TGTGCCAGCAGCCTTTTCCGGGACCTAAACACTGAAGCTTTCTTT.

The chain combines TRBV23-1 with TRBJ2-7; 12 bases are shared with TRBD2. TRBV23-1 is an open reading frame whose function is uncertain. With V trimmed by 8 bases and J by 3 bases, 11 bases remained unmatched. The CDR3 has 16 amino acids. CDR3 coding DNA: TGCGCCAGCCCCCCGTATCTAGCGGGAGGGTACTACGAGCAGTACTTC. This gives the protein CASPPYLAGGYYEQYF.

The chain carries TRBV7-8 and TRBJ2-7, with D tentatively TRBD1 (5 bases). V dropped 2 bases and J dropped 11 bases, with 16 bases sitting between them. The length of the CDR3 is 13 residues. Germline CDR1 SGHVS, CDR2 FQNEAQ. The CDR3 is CASSLTAQEWKYV. For the CDR3, the DNA is TGTGCCAGCAGCTTAACAGCACAGGAGTGGAAGTACGTC.

This chain uses TRBV7-3 with TRBJ1-4; D unclear. V lost 5 bases, J lost 3 bases, and 7 bases lay in between. The CDR3 is 13 residues long. In germline, CDR1 is SGHTA, CDR2 FQGTGA. The CDR3 coding sequence is TGTGCCAGCAGCAAGGGCCCTAATGAAAAACTGTTTTTT. It is translated as CASSKGPNEKLFF.

The CDR3 DNA sequence: TGTGCCAGGGACAGGGAAATTACCTACGAGCAGTACTTC. This encodes CARDREITYEQYF. This chain joins TRBV19 and TRBJ2-7; 8 bases map to TRBD1. The CDR3 runs to 13 residues. Germline CDR1 is LNHDA and CDR2 is SQIVND (reference sequence). J was trimmed by 2 bases and V by 9 bases; bases with no gene match: 6. Full variable domain (rest looked up from reference TRBV19 and TRBJ2-7): DGGITQSPKYLFRKEGQNVTLSCEQNLNHDAMYWYRQDPGQGLRLIYYSQIVNDFQKGDIAEGYSVSREKKESFPLTVTSAQKNPTAFYLCARDREITYEQYFGPGTRLTVT.

A few counts support this clone. The chain couples TRBV4-2 to TRBJ1-1; TRBD1 matches at 7 bases. There are 15 residues in the CDR3. V shed 6 bases, J shed 1 base, and the junction held 8 bases outside the gene matches. The V gene's germline CDR1 is LGHNA and CDR2 YNFKEQ. The CDR3 here is CASRKGDSQNTEAFF. The CDR3 nucleotides are TGTGCCAGCAGGAAGGGGGACAGCCAGAACACTGAAGCTTTCTTT.